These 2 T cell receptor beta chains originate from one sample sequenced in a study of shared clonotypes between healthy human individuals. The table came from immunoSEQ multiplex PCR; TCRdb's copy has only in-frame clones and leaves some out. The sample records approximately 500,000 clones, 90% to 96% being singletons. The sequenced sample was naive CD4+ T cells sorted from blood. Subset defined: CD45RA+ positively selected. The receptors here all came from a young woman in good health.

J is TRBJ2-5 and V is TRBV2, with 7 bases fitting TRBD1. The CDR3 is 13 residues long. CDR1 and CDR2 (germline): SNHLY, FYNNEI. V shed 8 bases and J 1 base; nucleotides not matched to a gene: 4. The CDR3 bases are TGTGCCAGCGAGGGACAGACCCAAGAGACCCAGTACTTC. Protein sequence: CASEGQTQETQYF.

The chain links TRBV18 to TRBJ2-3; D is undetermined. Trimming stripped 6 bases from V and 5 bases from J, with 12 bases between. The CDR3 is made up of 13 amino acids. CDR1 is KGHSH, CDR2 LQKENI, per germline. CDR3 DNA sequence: TGTGCCAGCTCTCTCGTCCAAATAGATACGCAGTATTTT. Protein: CASSLVQIDTQYF.